Detailed here is one TCR beta chain. This CDR3 contains 15 residues. Trimming shortened V by 4 bases and J by 3 bases, and 13 bases separated the two germline ends. CDR1 and CDR2 (germline): WNHNN, SYGVQD (reference sequence). This sample is part of a study of shared clonotypes between healthy human individuals. This table comes from immunoSEQ multiplex PCR, and its TCRdb copy is limited to in-frame clones, with some not included. The sample comprises some 500,000 clones, more than 95% of which are singletons, and 0.055% to 0.075% rests with the top ten. V is TRBV10-1 and J is TRBJ2-1; TRBD2 might be the D (5 bases). Material for sequencing was naive CD4+ T cells sorted from blood. Subset reported: CD45RA+ positively selected. The receptor's source is a woman in her 30s in good health. The CDR3, as DNA: TGCGCCAGCAGTGTTGGAGCGGATATCTACAATGAGCAGTTCTTC. It yields the protein CASSVGADIYNEQFF.